The rows below give T cell receptor beta chains drawn from one sample of a study of T cell clusters in autoimmune cytopenias. From the multiplex PCR reads, TCRdb lists one entry per CDR3 protein and no DNA. This sample's table has roughly 6,100 distinct CDR3 sequences. These same data were also listed under a study on T cell repertoires in aging, cancer and after chemotherapy.

The sample comprised peripheral blood. These receptors originate from a human donor in good health. Both conserved end residues are part of each CDR3. The order of the fields is J gene, clone size, V gene, CDR3 protein. A row's size may be missing; if present it is once, few, many or a size class.

TRBJ2-4 - TRBV5-4 CASSLAGAAQNIQYF
TRBJ2-1 medium-sized TRBV29-1 CWDRVKNEQFF
TRBJ2-7 medium-sized TRBV6-5 CASRTQGQAFYEQYF
TRBJ2-7 - TRBV6-5 CASNRPPGQGSYEQYF
TRBJ2-6 - TRBV12-3/TRBV12-4 CASSLDVSGANVLTF
TRBJ1-3 - TRBV6-5 CASSSGDRGVNTIYF
TRBJ2-7 - TRBV5-1 CASSLARTGQGVYEQYF
TRBJ2-4 - TRBV21-1 CASSKQDNQDVKNIQYF
TRBJ2-1 - TRBV6-1 CASSDRGTSYNEQFF
TRBJ2-1 medium-sized TRBV11-1 CASSFGGARSYNEQFF
TRBJ2-3 medium-sized TRBV6-6 CASSRVGTGGTDTQYF
TRBJ1-6 - TRBV5-1 CASSLADRADSPLHF
TRBJ2-3 - TRBV6-1 CASSKRDGYTDTQYF
TRBJ1-5 medium-sized TRBV30 CAWSGGVLQPQHF
TRBJ2-1 medium-sized TRBV6-5 CASSSVTRNEQFF
TRBJ2-5 medium-sized TRBV5-4 CASSLGGLGLASETQYF
TRBJ2-5 medium-sized TRBV6-1 CASSLTSGGEETQYF
TRBJ1-4 - TRBV5-1 CASSSGTGESEKLFF
TRBJ1-3 - TRBV12-3/TRBV12-4 CASSRPGQGNTIYF
TRBJ2-5 - TRBV7-2 CASSLYAGGEETQYF
TRBJ2-2 - TRBV12-3/TRBV12-4 CASSPTMTGSTGELFF
TRBJ2-2 medium-sized TRBV6-5 CASTKDSGGALNTGELFF
TRBJ1-1 - TRBV27 CASSSATRMNTEAFF
TRBJ1-3 - TRBV18 CASSPGQRDTIYF
TRBJ2-3 medium-sized TRBV28 CASSPRTNTDTQYF
TRBJ2-7 - TRBV6-5 CASNSGTSVGTQYF
TRBJ1-2 - TRBV12-3/TRBV12-4 CASSSAGTAYGYTF
TRBJ1-3 medium-sized TRBV6-5 CASSYSRQPGLAGNTIYF
TRBJ2-3 medium-sized TRBV29-1 CSGTDRSGTDTQYF
TRBJ2-3 - TRBV28 CASSLLGGGVSTDTQYF
TRBJ1-4 - TRBV25-1 CASSGGGGIATNEKLFF
TRBJ2-3 - TRBV5-1 CASRDPDTQYF
TRBJ1-1 - TRBV30 CAWSPFAGTGNTEAFF
TRBJ2-1 medium-sized TRBV19 CASSIGLADYNEQFF
TRBJ1-5 - TRBV27 CASSLFFVVQPQHF
TRBJ2-7 - TRBV4-1 CASSQVGAYEQYF
TRBJ1-4 - TRBV12-3/TRBV12-4 CASSLAGTGDLKLFF
TRBJ2-1 - TRBV7-3 CASSLTAGLAGGINEQFF
TRBJ2-2 - TRBV6-5 CASTKDSGGAIGELFF
TRBJ2-1 - TRBV24-1 CATSDRRDRGGGNEQFF
TRBJ1-3 - TRBV20-1 CSASPTGVAGNTIYF
TRBJ1-6 - TRBV4-2 CASSQVEGYSYNSPLHF
TRBJ2-5 - TRBV11-2 CASSPKETQYF
TRBJ1-1 - TRBV6-5 CASSYSSDKNTEAFF
TRBJ1-5 - TRBV19 CASSPVGLSQPQHF
TRBJ1-1 - TRBV5-4 CASSLGQGTINTEAFF
TRBJ1-1 - TRBV30 CAWSALRGTAFF
TRBJ1-2 - TRBV5-6 CASRGGSNYGYTF
TRBJ2-3 medium-sized TRBV6-1 CASSPLGPDPDTQYF
TRBJ2-5 - TRBV7-3 CASSLPQETQYF
TRBJ1-2 - TRBV6-2/TRBV6-3 CASSPYGVRGTNYGYTF
TRBJ2-5 - TRBV7-9 CASSSTGQETQYF